This TCR beta chain was recovered during a study of T cells after yellow fever vaccination. 5'RACE template switching generated TCR cDNA, adding a universal primer site and UMIs. TCRdb re-derived calls from the 5' RACE reads in MiXCR, one entry per CDR3 protein. The sample lists 450,000 to 550,000 distinct CDR3 sequences, roughly 22% occurring once. This CDR3 has 13 amino acids. V lost 3 bases to trimming and J lost 0 bases, with 5 bases between them. This clonotype was observed a handful of times. The sequence was collected from a man aged 18 to 29 who received the YFV17D yellow fever vaccine. Source: PBMCs, taken approximately 20 days after the first yellow fever vaccination. V is TRBV12-3 or TRBV12-4 and J is TRBJ2-5; D call uncertain. CDR3 sequence: CASSFLDQETQYF. In nucleotides, the CDR3 is TGTGCCAGCAGTTTTCTGGACCAAGAGACCCAGTACTTC.